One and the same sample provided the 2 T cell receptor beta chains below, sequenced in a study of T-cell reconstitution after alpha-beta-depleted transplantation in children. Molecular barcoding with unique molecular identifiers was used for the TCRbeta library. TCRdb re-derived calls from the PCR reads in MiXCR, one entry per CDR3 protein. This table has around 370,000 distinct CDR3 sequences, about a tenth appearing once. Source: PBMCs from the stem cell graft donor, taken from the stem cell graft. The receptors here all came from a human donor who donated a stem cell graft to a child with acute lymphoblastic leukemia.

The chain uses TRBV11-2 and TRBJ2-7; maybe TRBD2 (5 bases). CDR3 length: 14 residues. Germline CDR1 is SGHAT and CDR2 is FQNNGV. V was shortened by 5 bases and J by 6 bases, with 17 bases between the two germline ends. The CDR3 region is CASSPTTGSAEQYF. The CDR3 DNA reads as TGTGCCAGCAGCCCCACAACGGGGTCGGCCGAGCAGTACTTC.

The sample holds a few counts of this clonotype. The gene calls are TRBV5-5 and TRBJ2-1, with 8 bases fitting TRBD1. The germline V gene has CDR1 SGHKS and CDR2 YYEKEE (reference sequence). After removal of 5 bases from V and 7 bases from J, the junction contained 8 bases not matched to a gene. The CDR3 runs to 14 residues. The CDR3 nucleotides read TGTGCCAGCAGTAGACAGGGGTTGGGGAATGAGCAGTTCTTC. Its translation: CASSRQGLGNEQFF.